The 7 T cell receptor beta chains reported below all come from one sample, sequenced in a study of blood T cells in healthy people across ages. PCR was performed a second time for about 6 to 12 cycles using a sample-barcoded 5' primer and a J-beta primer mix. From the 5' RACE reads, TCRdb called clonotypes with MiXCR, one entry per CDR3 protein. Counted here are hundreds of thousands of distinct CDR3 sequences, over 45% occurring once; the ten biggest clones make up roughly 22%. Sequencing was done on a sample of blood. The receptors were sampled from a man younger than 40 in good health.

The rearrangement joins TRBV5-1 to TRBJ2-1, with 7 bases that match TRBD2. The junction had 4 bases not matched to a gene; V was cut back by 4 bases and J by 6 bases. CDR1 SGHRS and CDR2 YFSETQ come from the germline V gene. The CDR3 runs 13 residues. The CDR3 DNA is TGCGCCAGCAGCATTCCGGGGGGCAATGAGCAGTTCTTC. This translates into CASSIPGGNEQFF.

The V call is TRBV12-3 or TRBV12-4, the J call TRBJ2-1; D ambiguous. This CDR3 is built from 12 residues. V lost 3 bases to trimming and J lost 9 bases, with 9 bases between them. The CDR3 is CASSFIAREQFF. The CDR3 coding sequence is TGTGCCAGCAGTTTTATAGCTCGTGAGCAGTTCTTC.

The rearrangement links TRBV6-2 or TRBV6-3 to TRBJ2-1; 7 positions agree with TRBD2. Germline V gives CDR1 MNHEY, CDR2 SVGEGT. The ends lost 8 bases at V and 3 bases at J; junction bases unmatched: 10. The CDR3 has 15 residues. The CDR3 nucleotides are TGTGCCAGCGTCTGGGAGGGAGGGATCTACAATGAGCAGTTCTTC. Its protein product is CASVWEGGIYNEQFF.

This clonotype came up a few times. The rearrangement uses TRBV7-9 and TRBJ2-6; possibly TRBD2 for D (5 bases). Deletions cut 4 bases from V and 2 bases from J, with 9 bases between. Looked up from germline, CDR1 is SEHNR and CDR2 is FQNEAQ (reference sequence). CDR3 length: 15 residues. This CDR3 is CASSSEVPGANVLTF. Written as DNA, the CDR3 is TGTGCCAGCAGCTCGGAGGTTCCTGGGGCCAACGTCCTGACTTTC.

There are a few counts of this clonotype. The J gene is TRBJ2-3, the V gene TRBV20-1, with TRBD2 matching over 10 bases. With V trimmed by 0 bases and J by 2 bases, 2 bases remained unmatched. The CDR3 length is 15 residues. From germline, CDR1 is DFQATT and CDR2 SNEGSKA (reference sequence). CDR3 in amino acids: CSARESGRDTDTQYF. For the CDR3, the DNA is TGCAGTGCTAGAGAAAGCGGGAGGGACACAGATACGCAGTATTTT.

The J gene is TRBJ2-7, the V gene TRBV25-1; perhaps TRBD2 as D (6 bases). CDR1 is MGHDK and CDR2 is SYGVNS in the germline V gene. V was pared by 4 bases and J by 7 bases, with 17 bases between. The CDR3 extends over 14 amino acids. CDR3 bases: TGTGCCAGCAGTGCCGGGGGAAGTAGACATGAGCAGTACTTC. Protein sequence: CASSAGGSRHEQYF.

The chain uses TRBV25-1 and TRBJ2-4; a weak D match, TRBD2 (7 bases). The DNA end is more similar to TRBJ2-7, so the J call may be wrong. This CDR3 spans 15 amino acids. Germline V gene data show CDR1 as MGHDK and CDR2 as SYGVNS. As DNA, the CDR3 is TGTGCCAGCAGTGAAGTAGGGGGGGGTACCTACGAGCAGTACTTC. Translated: CASSEVGGGTYEQYF.